The rows below give T cell receptor beta chains drawn from one sample of a study of cytomegalovirus exposure and HLA in healthy donors. Libraries were prepared by immunoSEQ multiplex PCR; TCRdb keeps only in-frame clonotypes and omits some of them. Here the sample spans about 170,000 clones, 75% to 90% being singletons. Sequencing used PBMCs. Source of these receptors: a boy between 2 and 10 years old in good health and CMV-seronegative. Each CDR3 is given with its conserved first and last residue. The order of the fields is V gene, J gene, clone size, D gene, CDR3 length, CDR3 protein, CDR3 DNA. D genes are given only for firm matches. The listing skips clone size in some rows; elsewhere it reads once, few, many or a size class.

>TRBV6-6|TRBJ2-2|-|TRBD1|16
CASSYLTGMNTGELFF
TGTGCCAGCAGTTACTTGACAGGGATGAACACCGGGGAGCTGTTTTTT
>TRBV19|TRBJ1-6|few|TRBD1|14
CASSIGTANSPLHF
TGTGCCAGTAGTATCGGGACAGCAAATTCACCCCTCCACTTT
>TRBV18|TRBJ2-2|-|-|17
CASSAIRRQGMTGELFF
TGTGCCAGCTCAGCAATCCGGCGGCAGGGGATGACCGGGGAGCTGTTTTTT
>TRBV28|TRBJ1-2|-|-|13
CASSLGGNYGYTF
TGTGCCAGCAGTTTGGGGGGTAACTATGGCTACACCTTC
>TRBV5-1|TRBJ2-7|few|TRBD1|16
CASRPGQGGAGSEQYF
TGCGCCAGCAGACCCGGACAGGGAGGCGCGGGAAGCGAGCAGTACTTC
>TRBV5-4|TRBJ1-1|-|-|11
CASSFGTEAFF
TGTGCCAGCAGCTTCGGCACTGAAGCTTTCTTT
>TRBV6-1|TRBJ2-4|-|TRBD1|17
CASSERDSGLAKNIQYF
TGTGCCAGCAGTGAACGGGACAGTGGTCTGGCCAAAAACATTCAGTACTTC
>TRBV7-9|TRBJ2-7|-|-|11
CASSLRGEQYF
TGTGCCAGCAGCTTGAGAGGGGAGCAGTACTTC
>TRBV9|TRBJ2-7|-|TRBD1|12
CASSATGYEQYF
TGTGCCAGCAGCGCGACAGGGTACGAGCAGTACTTC
>TRBV7-9|TRBJ1-6|-|TRBD1|15
CSSSGWDRGSSPLHF
TGTTCCAGCAGCGGGTGGGACAGGGGAAGTTCACCCCTCCACTTT
>TRBV12-2|TRBJ2-5|-|-|14
CASRQQQGQETQYF
TGTGCAAGTCGCCAACAACAGGGGCAGGAGACCCAGTACTTC
>TRBV6-1|TRBJ1-3|-|-|14
CASRQAFSGNTIYF
TGTGCCAGTCGACAGGCCTTCTCTGGAAACACCATATATTTT
>TRBV2|TRBJ2-5|-|TRBD2|18
CASSAMTSGRRGRETQYF
TGTGCCAGCAGTGCCATGACTAGCGGGAGAAGAGGAAGAGAGACCCAGTACTTC
>TRBV11-2|TRBJ2-1|-|-|17
CASSFRGASGAYNEQFF
TGTGCCAGCAGCTTTCGGGGGGCTAGCGGTGCCTACAATGAGCAGTTCTTC
>TRBV18|TRBJ1-2|-|-|15
CASSPMTPTNYGYTF
TGTGCCAGCTCACCAATGACTCCTACTAACTATGGCTACACCTTC
>TRBV29-1|TRBJ2-2|-|-|14
CSVEPPTGTGELFF
TGCAGCGTTGAACCCCCAACCGGGACCGGGGAGCTGTTTTTT
>TRBV11-3|TRBJ1-3|-|TRBD1|15
CASSPGQGPGNTIYF
TGTGCCAGCAGCCCGGGACAGGGGCCTGGAAACACCATATATTTT
>TRBV28|TRBJ2-1|once|TRBD2|21
CASSSNLWTSGRVSSYNEQFF
TGTGCCAGCAGTTCCAACCTCTGGACTAGCGGGAGGGTAAGCTCCTACAATGAGCAGTTCTTC
>TRBV7-9|TRBJ2-1|-|TRBD2|17
CASSLAGGLVGYNEQFF
TGTGCCAGCAGCTTAGCGGGTGGACTAGTGGGTTACAATGAGCAGTTCTTC
>TRBV19|TRBJ1-1|-|-|14
CASMRGQLQIEAFF
TGTGCCAGTATGAGAGGACAGTTACAAATTGAAGCTTTCTTT
>TRBV7-2|TRBJ2-1|-|TRBD1|13
CASSLDRDNEQFF
TGTGCCAGCAGCTTGGACAGGGACAATGAGCAGTTCTTC
>TRBV13|TRBJ2-7|-|TRBD2|17
CASSQPGLAGWADEQYF
TGTGCCAGCAGCCAACCGGGACTAGCGGGGTGGGCCGACGAGCAGTACTTC
>TRBV4-2|TRBJ1-3|-|-|16
CASSPLETATGNTIYF
TGTGCCAGCAGCCCCCTTGAGACAGCAACTGGAAACACCATATATTTT
>TRBV7-8|TRBJ2-2|-|-|13
CASSLTLNGELFF
TGTGCCAGCAGCTTAACGCTAAATGGGGAGCTGTTTTTT
>TRBV28|TRBJ2-3|-|-|15
CASSPGTGSTDTQYF
TGTGCCAGCAGTCCCGGAACAGGTAGCACAGATACGCAGTATTTT
>TRBV11-3|TRBJ2-1|-|-|14
CASSPEGGNNEQFF
TGTGCCAGCAGCCCCGAGGGGGGGAACAATGAGCAGTTCTTC
>TRBV7-8|TRBJ2-5|few|TRBD2|14
CASSGRGVQETQYF
TGTGCCAGCTCCGGGCGGGGGGTCCAAGAGACCCAGTACTTC
>TRBV28|TRBJ2-1|-|-|17
CASSLENRVTTGNEQFF
TGTGCCAGCAGTTTAGAAAACAGGGTAACTACTGGCAATGAGCAGTTCTTC
>TRBV7-2|TRBJ2-2|-|-|14
CASSSFQGSGELFF
TGTGCCAGCAGCTCGTTTCAGGGGAGCGGGGAGCTGTTTTTT
>TRBV6-1|TRBJ1-4|-|TRBD1|15
CASRAGGASNEKLFF
TGTGCCAGCAGGGCAGGGGGCGCTTCTAATGAAAAACTGTTTTTT
>TRBV6-1|TRBJ2-2|-|-|14
CASSDRVETGELFF
TGTGCCAGCAGTGACAGGGTAGAAACCGGGGAGCTGTTTTTT
>TRBV5-1|TRBJ2-3|-|TRBD2|18
CASSLGLAGGPVTDTQYF
TGCGCCAGCAGCTTAGGACTAGCGGGGGGGCCGGTCACAGATACGCAGTATTTT
>TRBV7-8|TRBJ2-2|few|TRBD1|16
CASSLLDRVNTGELFF
TGTGCCAGCAGCTTACTTGACAGGGTGAACACCGGGGAGCTGTTTTTT
>TRBV6-1|TRBJ1-2|few|-|14
CASSDFQGGNGYTF
TGTGCCAGCAGTGATTTCCAGGGTGGTAATGGCTACACCTTC
>TRBV29-1|TRBJ1-1|-|-|11
CSVDQNTEAFF
TGCAGCGTTGACCAGAACACTGAAGCTTTCTTT
>TRBV5-8|TRBJ2-1|-|-|17
CASSLGIVVSQGDEQFF
TGTGCCAGCAGCCTGGGCATTGTAGTGAGCCAGGGCGATGAGCAGTTCTTC
>TRBV29-1|TRBJ2-7|-|TRBD2|13
CSVSMGGGYEQYF
TGCAGCGTGTCAATGGGGGGGGGCTACGAGCAGTACTTC
>TRBV29-1|TRBJ2-1|-|-|13
CSALTAEYNEQFF
TGCAGCGCTTTGACAGCCGAGTACAATGAGCAGTTCTTC
>TRBV6-5|TRBJ2-5|-|-|14
CASSLAELQETQYF
TGTGCCAGCAGTCTCGCCGAGCTTCAAGAGACCCAGTACTTC
>TRBV30|TRBJ2-5|-|TRBD2|15
CAWSRASGLAKTQYF
TGTGCCTGGAGTAGGGCTAGCGGGTTAGCCAAGACCCAGTACTTC
>TRBV28|TRBJ1-2|few|TRBD1|14
CASSLDREMHGYTF
TGTGCCAGCAGTTTGGACAGGGAAATGCATGGCTACACCTTC
>TRBV11-3|TRBJ2-1|-|TRBD1|17
CASSTGGTGESYNEQFF
TGTGCCAGCAGCACAGGGGGAACAGGGGAATCCTACAATGAGCAGTTCTTC
>TRBV6-6|TRBJ2-7|once|TRBD2|15
CASSPGLAVSYEQYF
TGTGCCAGCAGCCCGGGACTAGCGGTCTCCTACGAGCAGTACTTC
>TRBV7-2|TRBJ2-7|-|TRBD2|15
CASSQRSGRGYEQYF
TGTGCCAGCAGCCAACGTAGCGGGAGAGGATACGAGCAGTACTTC
>TRBV27|TRBJ2-3|-|TRBD2|15
CASSSYSGGMDTQYF
TGTGCCAGCAGCTCGTATAGCGGGGGGATGGATACGCAGTATTTT
>TRBV6-1|TRBJ2-7|-|TRBD2|17
CASSVRPRTSPKDEQYF
TGTGCCAGCAGTGTCCGGCCGAGGACTAGCCCGAAGGACGAGCAGTACTTC
>TRBV4-2|TRBJ2-2|-|TRBD2|16
CASSQGLAVNTGELFF
TGTGCCAGCAGCCAAGGACTAGCGGTGAACACCGGGGAGCTGTTTTTT
>TRBV9|TRBJ1-1|few|-|15
CASSVEAGVNTEAFF
TGTGCCAGCAGCGTAGAGGCAGGGGTGAACACTGAAGCTTTCTTT
>TRBV28|TRBJ1-2|-|-|13
CATRNWELYGYTF
TGTGCCACCCGGAACTGGGAGTTATATGGCTACACCTTC
>TRBV30|TRBJ1-2|-|-|14
CAWSVLAGTYGYTF
TGTGCCTGGAGTGTACTGGCGGGGACCTATGGCTACACCTTC